This is a list of T cell receptor beta chains from one sample in a study of T cell changes during pregnancy in multiple sclerosis. The data were produced by immunoSEQ multiplex PCR, yet TCRdb's version contains in-frame clones alone and is incomplete. In the table there are 45,000 to 60,000 clones, 93% of which are singletons. Here the sequenced sample was peripheral blood, taken in the second trimester of pregnancy. Receptors were obtained from a female donor with multiple sclerosis, enrolled in a pregnancy study. Both conserved end residues are part of each CDR3. D genes are given only for firm matches. Expanded clones get a size class; other rows say once, few or many, or leave the size out.

clone_size: .; d_call: .; v_call: TRBV30; j_call: TRBJ1-5; cdr3_nt: TGTGCCTGGGGGTCGCTCGGCGGGGGCTTGGATCAGCCCCAGCATTTT; cdr3_aa: CAWGSLGGGLDQPQHF
clone_size: .; d_call: TRBD1; v_call: TRBV25-1; j_call: TRBJ1-4; cdr3_nt: TGTGCCAGCAGTGGGCCTGACAGGGTTTCTGAAAAACTGTTTTTT; cdr3_aa: CASSGPDRVSEKLFF
clone_size: .; d_call: TRBD1; v_call: TRBV27; j_call: TRBJ1-2; cdr3_nt: TGTGCCAGCAGTCCCCGGACAGGCCTCGGGCGAGGCTACACCTTC; cdr3_aa: CASSPRTGLGRGYTF
clone_size: .; d_call: .; v_call: TRBV5-5; j_call: TRBJ1-4; cdr3_nt: TGTGCCAGCAGCTTGGCGCGGGGTGTCGGGGAAAAACTGTTTTTT; cdr3_aa: CASSLARGVGEKLFF
clone_size: .; d_call: TRBD2; v_call: TRBV27; j_call: TRBJ2-2; cdr3_nt: TGTGCCAGCAGTTCGACTAGCGGGGTCGGGGAGCTGTTTTTT; cdr3_aa: CASSSTSGVGELFF
clone_size: .; d_call: .; v_call: TRBV5-1; j_call: TRBJ1-1; cdr3_nt: TGCGCCAGCAGCTTGGCCGCGGGGACGGGGAACACTGAAGCTTTCTTT; cdr3_aa: CASSLAAGTGNTEAFF
clone_size: .; d_call: .; v_call: TRBV29-1; j_call: TRBJ2-1; cdr3_nt: TGCAGCGTTGAGTATGGTGGGAGGGGGGGGTACAATGAGCAGTTCTTC; cdr3_aa: CSVEYGGRGGYNEQFF
clone_size: .; d_call: .; v_call: TRBV6-1; j_call: TRBJ1-3; cdr3_nt: TGTGCCAGCAGAAATAGCTGGAGTCATGGAAACACCATATATTTT; cdr3_aa: CASRNSWSHGNTIYF
clone_size: .; d_call: .; v_call: TRBV21-1; j_call: TRBJ2-1; cdr3_nt: TGTGCCAGCAGCAAAGGTAATGGACTAGCGGGAGTTTACAATGAGCAGTTCTTC; cdr3_aa: CASSKGNGLAGVYNEQFF
clone_size: .; d_call: .; v_call: TRBV19; j_call: TRBJ1-2; cdr3_nt: TGTGCCAGTAGTATGCGGGAAGACTATGGCTACACCTTC; cdr3_aa: CASSMREDYGYTF
clone_size: once; d_call: .; v_call: TRBV7-2; j_call: TRBJ1-5; cdr3_nt: TGTGCCAGCAGCCTGGGCCTCAATCAGCCCCAGCATTTT; cdr3_aa: CASSLGLNQPQHF
clone_size: .; d_call: TRBD1; v_call: TRBV2; j_call: TRBJ1-5; cdr3_nt: TGTGCCAGCAGTATGGGACAGGGGGCGAATCAGCCCCAGCATTTT; cdr3_aa: CASSMGQGANQPQHF
clone_size: .; d_call: .; v_call: TRBV11-1; j_call: TRBJ2-7; cdr3_nt: TGTGCCAGCAGCTTTGAGGGGACTTCCTACGAGCAGTACTTC; cdr3_aa: CASSFEGTSYEQYF
clone_size: .; d_call: .; v_call: TRBV19; j_call: TRBJ2-1; cdr3_nt: TGTGCCAGTAGTATCATGGCTTACAATGAGCAGTTCTTC; cdr3_aa: CASSIMAYNEQFF
clone_size: .; d_call: TRBD2; v_call: TRBV5-1; j_call: TRBJ2-3; cdr3_nt: TGCGCCAGCAGCTTGTTGGGGGAGGGAACAGATACGCAGTATTTT; cdr3_aa: CASSLLGEGTDTQYF
clone_size: .; d_call: TRBD2; v_call: TRBV13; j_call: TRBJ2-1; cdr3_nt: TGTGCCAGCCCGGGACTAGCAACCTACAATGAGCAGTTCTTC; cdr3_aa: CASPGLATYNEQFF
clone_size: .; d_call: .; v_call: TRBV5-1; j_call: TRBJ2-2; cdr3_nt: TGCGCCAGCAGACCAGTCACCGGGGAGCTGTTTTTT; cdr3_aa: CASRPVTGELFF
clone_size: .; d_call: .; v_call: TRBV10-1; j_call: TRBJ1-3; cdr3_nt: TGCGCCAGCAGTGACGTTAACTCTGGAAACACCATATATTTT; cdr3_aa: CASSDVNSGNTIYF